The 13 T cell receptor beta chains presented below share a single source sample, sequenced in a study of T cells in Graves' hyperthyroidism and ophthalmopathy (dated by TCRdb to between 2018 and 2020). The library relied on multiplex PCR. The sample was run on an Illumina HiSeq 2000. Amplification of TCR beta CDR3 regions was carried out from RNA transcripts. For the first round of RT-PCR on the TCR CDR3, the HTBI primer set was used together with the Qiagen OneStep RT-PCR kit. TCRdb reprocessed the public reads (quality trimming at Q25 with fastp, clone calling with MiXCR) and kept in-frame beta chains. CDR3 protein sequences are deduplicated, and each keeps its most common genes and DNA. Here the sample has approximately 510,000 distinct CDR3 sequences; less than 25% occur a single time. In total, the top ten clones hold approximately 25% of the sample. Specimen: blood. Source of these receptors: a man aged 18 to 35 with Graves' hyperthyroidism.

This clonotype was recorded many times. CDR3 amino acids: CASQYRQGARNTEAFF. DNA of the CDR3: TGTGCCAGCCAATATCGGCAGGGGGCACGGAACACTGAAGCTTTCTTT. The chain couples TRBV28 to TRBJ1-1, with TRBD1 identical over 8 bases. The CDR3 is made up of 16 amino acids. After removal of 8 bases from V and 1 base from J, the junction contained 12 bases not matched to a gene. Germline values: CDR1 MDHEN, CDR2 SYDVKM.

The V call is TRBV3-1, the J call TRBJ1-2, with D perhaps TRBD1 (5 bases). V lost 1 base and J 7 bases, leaving 10 bases between the germline ends. The CDR3 totals 13 residues. Germline assignment: CDR1 LGHDT and CDR2 YNNKEL (reference sequence). This CDR3 reads CASSQGGARGYTF. The CDR3 DNA sequence: TGTGCCAGCAGCCAAGGAGGGGCCCGTGGCTACACCTTC.

As for this clonotype: A much larger clone is a single base away; this may be a read error. This chain connects TRBV2 to TRBJ1-2; D may be TRBD1 (5 bases). The CDR3 totals 15 residues. CDR1 and CDR2 (germline): SNHLY, FYNNEI. CDR3 DNA sequence: TGTGCCAGCAGTGAGGGGGTGAAGGCCAACTATGGCCACACCTTC. Its protein product is CASSEGVKANYGHTF.

Ten or more counts support this clonotype. Sequence at one end of the junction differs from germline and may be a read error. This chain uses TRBV6-1 with TRBJ2-7; no clear D. Germline loops: CDR1 MNHNS, CDR2 SASEGT. The CDR3 length is 15 residues. The CDR3 loop is CAGSPVGWSSYEQYF. The CDR3 bases are TGTGCCGGCAGTCCCGTTGGGTGGTCCTCCTACGAGCAGTACTTC.

The V gene is TRBV30, the J gene TRBJ2-7, with 7 bases aligning to TRBD1. Unmatched junction bases numbered 4, after V lost 3 bases and J lost 2 bases. Germline CDR1 GTSNPN, CDR2 SVGIG (reference sequence). This CDR3 spans 13 amino acids. This chain's CDR3 is CAWSLGTAYEQYF. As DNA, the CDR3 is TGTGCCTGGAGCCTCGGGACAGCCTACGAGCAGTACTTC.

This clonotype showed up many times. The J gene is TRBJ1-2, the V gene TRBV29-1; tentatively, D is TRBD1 (5 bases). Germline V CDR1 and CDR2: SQVTM, ANQGSEA. The CDR3 totals 12 residues. Trimming left V 2 bases short and J 8 bases short, with 12 bases between. The CDR3, as DNA: TGCAGCGTTGAAAGAGGGGCGTGGGGCTACACCTTC. This codes for CSVERGAWGYTF.

This clonotype has a handful of counts. The CDR3 sequence: CASGRGSLGAFSYEQYF. CDR3 bases: TGTGCTAGTGGACGGGGGTCACTCGGGGCCTTCTCCTACGAGCAGTACTTC. The rearrangement links TRBV12-5 to TRBJ2-7, with a weak D call TRBD2 (6 bases). The CDR3 has 17 amino acids. With 6 bases removed from V and 0 bases from J, the gap between germline ends came to 21 bases. Germline-derived CDR1 and CDR2 are LGHNT and FRNRAP.

The sample holds many counts of this clonotype. The genes are TRBV29-1 and TRBJ1-5, with no clear D. The CDR3 has 12 amino acids. Deletions cut 4 bases from V and 2 bases from J, with 6 bases between. Germline V CDR1 and CDR2: SQVTM, ANQGSEA. The CDR3 DNA reads TGCAGCGTTGGGGGTGGCAATCAGCCCCAGCATTTT. It specifies CSVGGGNQPQHF. Together with reference TRBV29-1 and TRBJ1-5, the CDR3 gives the full variable domain: SAVISQKPSRDICQRGTSLTIQCQVDSQVTMMFWYRQQPGQSLTLIATANQGSEATYESGFVIDKFPISRPNLTFSTLTVSNMSPEDSSIYLCSVGGGNQPQHFGDGTRLSIL.

CDR3 amino acids: CASRPQKTVAYSYEQYF. As DNA, the CDR3 is TGTGCCAGCAGACCTCAGAAGACAGTCGCCTACTCCTACGAGCAGTACTTC. The rearrangement uses TRBV28 and TRBJ2-7; D may be TRBD1 (5 bases). V was shortened by 6 bases and J by 0 bases, with 21 bases between the two germline ends. The CDR3 contains 17 residues. Germline CDR1 reads MDHEN; CDR2 reads SYDVKM.

The chain links TRBV2 to TRBJ2-7; TRBD1 or TRBD2 may be the D gene (5 bases each). The V gene's germline CDR1 is SNHLY and CDR2 FYNNEI. There are 13 residues in the CDR3. V was trimmed by 3 bases and J by 7 bases, leaving 13 bases between them. Here the CDR3 DNA reads TGTGCCAGCAGTGATGAGGGGCTGGGGGAGCAGTACTTC. Translated, it gives CASSDEGLGEQYF. Full variable domain (missing parts from reference TRBV2 and TRBJ2-7): EPEVTQTPSHQVTQMGQEVILRCVPISNHLYFYWYRQILGQKVEFLVSFYNNEISEKSEIFDDQFSVERPDGSNFTLKIRSTKLEDSAMYFCASSDEGLGEQYFGPGTRLTVT.

The chain is built from TRBV6-5 and TRBJ2-7; a weak D match, TRBD2 (6 bases). Trimming removed 2 bases from V and 2 bases from J, with 13 bases in between. Germline assignment: CDR1 MNHEY and CDR2 SVGAGI. The CDR3 runs 15 residues. DNA for the CDR3: TGTGCCAGCAGTTACCTTAGCGGACAAACCTACGAGCAGTACTTC. It translates to CASSYLSGQTYEQYF.

The table lists this clonotype with many counts. The chain employs TRBV29-1 and TRBJ2-2, with 8 bases aligning to TRBD1. Germline assignment: CDR1 SQVTM and CDR2 ANQGSEA. This CDR3 is 14 amino acids long. The ends lost 5 bases at V and 4 bases at J; junction bases unmatched: 6. In nucleotides, the CDR3 is TGCAGCGTTAGTGGGCAGGGGGCCACCGGGGAGCTGTTTTTT. Protein product: CSVSGQGATGELFF.

Many counts were recorded for this clonotype. The chain couples TRBV6-5 to TRBJ1-5; D uncertain. V lost 8 bases to trimming and J lost 3 bases, with 14 bases between them. CDR1 and CDR2 (germline): MNHEY, SVGAGI. The CDR3 totals 14 residues. CDR3 nucleotide sequence: TGTGCCAGCTCGAAGGGTTTTGACAATCAGCCCCAGCATTTT. It is translated as CASSKGFDNQPQHF.